The 26 T cell receptor beta chains below were found in one sample sequenced in a study of T cells in Graves' hyperthyroidism and ophthalmopathy. TCR beta CDR3 regions were amplified from RNA transcripts. In the first-round RT-PCR of the TCR CDR3, the HTBI primer set was used. One entry per CDR3 protein results from TCRdb running MiXCR on the multiplex PCR reads. The sample has about 640,000 distinct CDR3 sequences, less than 25% seen once; the top ten hold 30% to 40%. The sample was blood. Every receptor here comes from a man in his thirties or forties with Graves' ophthalmopathy.

The chain combines TRBV5-4 with TRBJ2-1; 10 bases are a match to TRBD2. The germline V gene has CDR1 SGHNT and CDR2 YYREEE (reference sequence). With V trimmed by 3 bases and J by 7 bases, 7 bases remained unmatched. The CDR3 spans 15 residues. The CDR3 DNA is TGTGCCAGCAGCTCCAGGGGTAGCGGGAGGAATGAGCAGTTCTTC. This gives the protein CASSSRGSGRNEQFF.

This clonotype was seen many times. The chain combines TRBV7-2 with TRBJ2-7; maybe TRBD2 (6 bases). With 3 bases removed from V and 2 bases from J, the gap between germline ends came to 11 bases. Germline CDR1 SGHTA, CDR2 FQGNSA. The CDR3 has 14 amino acids. The CDR3 sequence: CASSFSGPAYEQYF. The CDR3 DNA sequence: TGTGCCAGCAGCTTCAGCGGGCCGGCCTACGAGCAGTACTTC.

This clonotype has a count of ten or more. The rearrangement links TRBV28 to TRBJ1-2, with D unclear. Deletions cut 3 bases from V and 0 bases from J, with 5 bases between. Germline loops: CDR1 MDHEN, CDR2 SYDVKM. The CDR3 spans 13 residues. The CDR3 bases are TGTGCCAGCAGTTTGTCAACTAACTATGGCTACACCTTC. It translates to CASSLSTNYGYTF.

This clonotype was detected many times. This chain uses TRBV18 with TRBJ2-4, with TRBD2 matching over 7 bases. The CDR3 consists of 15 residues. With V trimmed by 0 bases and J by 1 base, 0 bases remained unmatched. Germline CDR1 is KGHSH and CDR2 is LQKENI. CDR3 nucleotides: TGTGCCAGCTCACCACCGGGAGGGGCCAAAAACATTCAGTACTTC. Residues: CASSPPGGAKNIQYF.

In this sample, this clonotype turned up a few times. The chain couples TRBV4-1 to TRBJ2-1; D is perhaps TRBD2 (5 bases). Germline V CDR1 and CDR2: MGHRA, YSYEKL. Trimming left V 0 bases short and J 8 bases short, with 11 bases between. This CDR3 region has 14 residues. DNA for the CDR3: TGCGCCAGCAGCCAAGAACCTCAGAGGGATGAGCAGTTCTTC. It specifies CASSQEPQRDEQFF.

There are many counts of this clonotype. The CDR3 spells CASQDGGLTYEQYF. CDR3 DNA: TGTGCCAGCCAGGACGGGGGGCTAACCTACGAGCAGTACTTC. The chain couples TRBV6-1 to TRBJ2-7; tentative D call: TRBD2 (7 bases). In germline, CDR1 is MNHNS, CDR2 SASEGT. The CDR3 is made up of 14 amino acids. V was shortened by 8 bases and J by 2 bases, with 16 bases between the two germline ends.

This sequence joins TRBV11-2 and TRBJ2-1; maybe TRBD2 (5 bases). Germline lookup yields CDR1 SGHAT and CDR2 FQNNGV. CDR3 size: 14 residues. Trimming cost V 1 base and J 8 bases, with 12 bases left between them. The CDR3 sequence: CASSLGPPGDEQFF. CDR3 sequence (DNA): TGTGCCAGCAGCTTAGGGCCCCCCGGGGATGAGCAGTTCTTC.

This clonotype was detected many times. The V call is TRBV28, the J call TRBJ1-5; no definite D call. V was pared by 8 bases and J by 0 bases, with 11 bases between. The V gene's germline CDR1 is MDHEN and CDR2 SYDVKM. CDR3 size: 14 residues. The CDR3 DNA sequence: TGTGCCAGCTGTGGGGAATATAGCAATCAGCCCCAGCATTTT. Protein sequence: CASCGEYSNQPQHF.

In its sample, this clonotype was seen a few times. This CDR3 is CASSTSLVNEQFF. In nucleotides, the CDR3 is TGTGCCAGTAGTACATCCTTAGTCAATGAGCAGTTCTTC. J is TRBJ2-1 and V is TRBV19; no clear D. Germline CDR1 reads LNHDA; CDR2 reads SQIVND (reference sequence). The CDR3 covers 13 residues. V lost 4 bases, J lost 6 bases, and 10 bases lay in between. The full variable domain, its missing parts supplied by reference TRBV19 and TRBJ2-1, is DGGITQSPKYLFRKEGQNVTLSCEQNLNHDAMYWYRQDPGQGLRLIYYSQIVNDFQKGDIAEGYSVSREKKESFPLTVTSAQKNPTAFYLCASSTSLVNEQFFGPGTRLTVL.

This clonotype turned up a few times. The V and J genes are TRBV7-3 and TRBJ2-3; 9 positions match TRBD2. The CDR3 contains 14 residues. The germline CDR1 and CDR2 sequences are SGHTA and FQGTGA. The V segment lost 3 bases and the J segment 7 bases; nucleotides outside the gene matches: 5. CDR3 region: CASSLSGRTNTQYF. Here the CDR3 DNA reads TGTGCCAGCAGCTTGAGCGGGAGGACAAATACGCAGTATTTT.

The chain employs TRBV18 and TRBJ1-2; D perhaps matches TRBD1 (6 bases). The CDR3 consists of 13 residues. Germline CDR1 is KGHSH and CDR2 is LQKENI. Between the trimmed V and J ends, which lost 5 bases and 8 bases, there was a span of 15 bases. This CDR3 is CASSNAGGLGYTF. Here the CDR3 DNA reads TGTGCCAGCTCAAACGCGGGGGGGCTCGGCTACACCTTC.

This chain uses TRBV6-2 or TRBV6-3 with TRBJ2-7; the match to TRBD1 covers 7 bases. The V gene end was trimmed by 7 bases and the J gene end by 0 bases; junction bases not matched to a gene: 9. Per the germline V gene, CDR1 is MNHEY and CDR2 is SVGEGT. This CDR3 region has 15 residues. The CDR3 protein is CASNLDRSSSYEQYF. The DNA of the CDR3 is TGTGCCAGCAATCTGGACAGGTCCTCCTCCTACGAGCAGTACTTC.

The chain uses TRBV6-5 and TRBJ1-3, with D possibly matching TRBD1 (6 bases). The germline V gene has CDR1 MNHEY and CDR2 SVGAGI. The CDR3 is 15 amino acids. The V end was cut by 4 bases, the J end by 4 bases, with 14 bases between. CDR3 DNA: TGTGCCAGCAGTTCCGACAGGACAAAAGGAAACACCATATATTTT. This codes for CASSSDRTKGNTIYF.

This clonotype was recorded many times. This chain links TRBV5-1 with TRBJ2-7; the match to TRBD2 covers 10 bases. V gave up 4 bases and J gave up 2 bases; unmatched junction bases: 6. From germline, CDR1 is SGHRS and CDR2 YFSETQ. The CDR3 is made up of 15 amino acids. This CDR3 is CASSDGTSEAYEQYF. The DNA for the CDR3 is TGCGCCAGCAGCGACGGGACTAGCGAGGCCTACGAGCAGTACTTC.

This chain uses TRBV12-3 or TRBV12-4 with TRBJ2-1, with D possibly being TRBD2 (7 bases). CDR3 length equals 15 residues. The germline V and J ends were trimmed by 5 bases and 2 bases, with 13 bases remaining between them. The CDR3 bases are TGTGCCAGCAGTAAGCGGGACATCACCTACAATGAGCAGTTCTTC. Amino acids: CASSKRDITYNEQFF.

This chain uses TRBV7-2 with TRBJ2-1, with a possible D match to TRBD2 (5 bases). V was pared by 2 bases and J by 12 bases, with 8 bases between. Looked up from germline, CDR1 is SGHTA and CDR2 is FQGNSA. The CDR3 runs 11 residues. CDR3 nucleotide sequence: TGTGCCAGCAGCTTATTTGCGGGGCAGTTCTTC. Protein product: CASSLFAGQFF.

Only one count was recorded for this clonotype. The chain carries TRBV6-1 and TRBJ1-5; no reliable D call. Trimming left V 1 base short and J 2 bases short, with 12 bases between. In germline, CDR1 is MNHNS, CDR2 SASEGT. The CDR3 has 16 amino acids. The CDR3 protein is CASSEEMARGNQPQHF. DNA for the CDR3: TGTGCCAGCAGTGAAGAAATGGCCCGCGGCAATCAGCCCCAGCATTTT.

This clonotype was found a few times. The chain is built from TRBV6-1 and TRBJ2-5; tentatively, D is TRBD1 or TRBD2 (5 bases each). CDR3 length equals 15 residues. Germline CDR1 is MNHNS and CDR2 is SASEGT. The ends were cut back, 7 bases at V and 4 bases at J, with 19 bases in the middle. The DNA for the CDR3 is TGTGCCAGCAAACTCTCCGGGACCCTTATAGAGACCCAGTACTTC. This codes for CASKLSGTLIETQYF.

This clonotype occurred a few times. This chain joins TRBV7-2 and TRBJ2-7; no reliable D call. CDR3 size: 17 residues. V was shortened by 1 base and J by 2 bases, with 18 bases between the two germline ends. Germline CDR1 is SGHTA and CDR2 is FQGNSA. CDR3: CASSLVGLSRKAYEQYF. CDR3 nucleotides: TGTGCCAGCAGCTTAGTGGGCCTATCCCGGAAAGCCTACGAGCAGTACTTC.

This clonotype turned up a few times. The chain is built from TRBV6-5 and TRBJ1-5; 7 positions agree with TRBD1. J lost 3 bases, V lost 0 bases, and 8 bases had no gene match. The germline V gene has CDR1 MNHEY and CDR2 SVGAGI. The CDR3 loop spans 17 amino acids. As DNA, the CDR3 is TGTGCCAGCAGTTACTCGAAAACAGGGGCTATCAATCAGCCCCAGCATTTT. Translating gives CASSYSKTGAINQPQHF.

On this clonotype itself: An end of the junction does not agree with germline; a read error may underlie this. V and J are TRBV5-4 and TRBJ1-1, with D possibly TRBD1 on 5 matching bases. CDR3 length equals 13 residues. Germline assignment: CDR1 SGHNT and CDR2 YYREEE (reference sequence). CDR3 residues: CASSLDLDTGAFF. The CDR3 DNA reads as TGTGCCAGCAGCTTGGATTTGGACACTGGAGCTTTCTTT. Combining the CDR3 with reference TRBV5-4 and TRBJ1-1 gives the whole variable domain ETGVTQSPTHLIKTRGQQVTLRCSSQSGHNTVSWYQQALGQGPQFIFQYYREEENGRGNFPPRFSGLQFPNYSSELNVNALELDDSALYLCASSLDLDTGAFFGQGTRLTVV.

The table lists this clonotype with many counts. The chain has TRBV5-6 and TRBJ2-5; the D gene is possibly TRBD2 (6 bases). The germline gives CDR1 SGHDT, CDR2 YYEEEE. The CDR3 spans 15 residues. V gave up 0 bases and J gave up 1 base, with 10 bases separating them. The CDR3 nucleotides are TGTGCCAGCAGCTTGGTCGGGAGACTCCAAGAGACCCAGTACTTC. It translates to CASSLVGRLQETQYF.

The rearrangement joins TRBV12-5 to TRBJ2-1; no clear D. CDR1 is LGHNT and CDR2 is FRNRAP in the germline V gene. The CDR3 contains 12 residues. Trimming took 3 bases from V and 10 from J, leaving 10 bases between them. The CDR3 bases are TGTGCTAGTGGTTTAGGACGGGCGGAGCAGTTCTTC. It codes for CASGLGRAEQFF.

The CDR3 sequence: CASSQDISGRAGELFF. For the CDR3, the DNA is TGCGCCAGCAGCCAAGATATCAGCGGGAGGGCCGGGGAGCTGTTTTTT. J is TRBJ2-2 and V is TRBV5-1; TRBD2 aligns across 10 bases. Germline CDR1 reads SGHRS; CDR2 reads YFSETQ. The V gene end was trimmed by 4 bases and the J gene end by 6 bases; junction bases not matched to a gene: 9. CDR3 length: 16 amino acids.

There are a few counts of this clonotype. The genes are TRBV5-8 and TRBJ1-1; D is unresolved. V dropped 4 bases and J dropped 1 base, with 11 bases sitting between them. The CDR3 length is 14 residues. The germline V gene encodes CDR1 SGHTS and CDR2 YDEGEE. In nucleotides, the CDR3 is TGTGCCAGCAGCATCCGGGGTACGAACACTGAAGCTTTCTTT. Translated, it gives CASSIRGTNTEAFF.

This clonotype was picked up a small number of times. The chain carries TRBV12-3 or TRBV12-4 and TRBJ2-2, with TRBD1 matching 10 bases. V was pared by 5 bases and J by 4 bases, with 10 bases of the junction left unmatched. The CDR3 consists of 17 residues. The CDR3 loop reads CASSRSTGTGATGELFF. The CDR3 DNA is TGTGCCAGCAGTCGATCCACCGGGACAGGGGCCACCGGGGAGCTGTTTTTT.